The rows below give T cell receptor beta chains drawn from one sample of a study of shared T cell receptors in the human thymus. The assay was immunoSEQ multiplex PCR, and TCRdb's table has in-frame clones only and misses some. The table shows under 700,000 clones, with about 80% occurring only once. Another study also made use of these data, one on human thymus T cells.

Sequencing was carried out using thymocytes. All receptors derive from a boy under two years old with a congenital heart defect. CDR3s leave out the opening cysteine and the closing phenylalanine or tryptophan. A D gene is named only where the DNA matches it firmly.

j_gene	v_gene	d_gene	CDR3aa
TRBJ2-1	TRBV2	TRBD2	ASSQLGLAGINEQF
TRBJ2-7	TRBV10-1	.	ASSEERKPYEQY
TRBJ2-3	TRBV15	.	ATSGGIPDTQY
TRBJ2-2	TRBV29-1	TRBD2	SVETSGSWENTGELF
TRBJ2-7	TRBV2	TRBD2	ASSERELAGPPY
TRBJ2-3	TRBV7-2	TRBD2	ASSAPGLELSDTQY
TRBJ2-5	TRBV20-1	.	SGGGGPAQY
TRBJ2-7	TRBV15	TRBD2	ATSSPLVTSGKNEQY
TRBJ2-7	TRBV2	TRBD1	ATGDRAYEQY
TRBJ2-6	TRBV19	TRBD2	ASSRPGLAGVSGANVLT
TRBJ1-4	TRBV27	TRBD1	ASSPDRDTNEKLF
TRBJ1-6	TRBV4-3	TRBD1	ASSQVAWDSSRSSYNSPLH
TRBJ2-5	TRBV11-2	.	ASSLVTKETQY
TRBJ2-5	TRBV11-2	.	ASSYTTGKETQY
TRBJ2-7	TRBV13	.	ASSQLPARGQNEQY
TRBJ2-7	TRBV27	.	ASSLFPRSYEQY
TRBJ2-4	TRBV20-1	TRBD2	SARLAGLEY
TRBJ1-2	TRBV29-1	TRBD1	SASQGLGGYT
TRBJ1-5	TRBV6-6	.	ASSTGQISNQPQH
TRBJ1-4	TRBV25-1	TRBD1	ASSDETGAHATNEKLF
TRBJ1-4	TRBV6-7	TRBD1	ASSYSAGGTEKLF
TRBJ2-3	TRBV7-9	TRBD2	ASRLAGPSTDTQY
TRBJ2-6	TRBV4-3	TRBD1	ASSLSGNRDRGDGANVLT
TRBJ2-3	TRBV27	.	ASSFRQTDTQY